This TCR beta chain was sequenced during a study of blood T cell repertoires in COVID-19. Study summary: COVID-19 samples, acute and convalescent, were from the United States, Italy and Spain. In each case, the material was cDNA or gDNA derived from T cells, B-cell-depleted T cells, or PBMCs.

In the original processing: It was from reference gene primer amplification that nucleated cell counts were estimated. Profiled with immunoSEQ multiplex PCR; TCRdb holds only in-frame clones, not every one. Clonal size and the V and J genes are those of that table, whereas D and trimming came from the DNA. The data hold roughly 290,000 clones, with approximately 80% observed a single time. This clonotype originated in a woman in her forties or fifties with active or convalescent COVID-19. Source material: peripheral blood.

The CDR3 protein is CASSSNRGNTEAFF. As DNA, the CDR3 is TGCGCCAGCAGCTCGAACAGGGGAAACACTGAAGCTTTCTTT. V is TRBV5-1 and J is TRBJ1-1, with TRBD1 identical over 7 bases. The CDR3 sequence is 14 residues long. The V and J ends lost 3 bases and 2 bases, in that order; junction bases with no gene match: 4. Germline V CDR1 and CDR2: SGHRS, YFSETQ.